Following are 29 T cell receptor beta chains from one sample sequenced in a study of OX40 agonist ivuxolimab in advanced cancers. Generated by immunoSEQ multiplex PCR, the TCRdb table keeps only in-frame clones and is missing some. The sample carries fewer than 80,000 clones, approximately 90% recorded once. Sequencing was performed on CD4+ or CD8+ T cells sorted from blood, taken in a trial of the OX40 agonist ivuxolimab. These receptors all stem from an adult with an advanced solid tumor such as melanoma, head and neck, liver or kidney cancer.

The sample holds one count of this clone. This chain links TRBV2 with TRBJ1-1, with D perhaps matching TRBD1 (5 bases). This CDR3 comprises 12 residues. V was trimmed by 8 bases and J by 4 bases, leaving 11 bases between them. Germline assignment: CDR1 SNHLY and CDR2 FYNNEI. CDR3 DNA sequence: TGTGCCAGCGATCAGGGTGGCACTGAAGCTTTCTTT. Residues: CASDQGGTEAFF.

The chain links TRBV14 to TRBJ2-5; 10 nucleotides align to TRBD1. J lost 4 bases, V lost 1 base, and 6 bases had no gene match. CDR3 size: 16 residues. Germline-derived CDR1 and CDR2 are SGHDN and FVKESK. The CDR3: CASSQAAGQGRETQYF. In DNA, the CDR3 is TGTGCCAGCAGCCAAGCCGCGGGACAGGGGAGAGAGACCCAGTACTTC.

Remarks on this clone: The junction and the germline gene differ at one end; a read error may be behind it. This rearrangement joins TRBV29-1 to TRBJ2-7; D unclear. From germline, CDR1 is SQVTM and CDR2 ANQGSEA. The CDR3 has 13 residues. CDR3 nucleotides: TGCAGCGCTGAAGAAGAGAGGCCCTACGAGCAGTACTTC. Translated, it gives CSAEEERPYEQYF.

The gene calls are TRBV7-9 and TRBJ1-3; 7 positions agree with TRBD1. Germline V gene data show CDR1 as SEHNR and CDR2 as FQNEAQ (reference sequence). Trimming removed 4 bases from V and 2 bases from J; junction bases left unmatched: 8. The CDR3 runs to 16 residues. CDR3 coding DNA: TGTGCCAGCAGCTCCACGAGGGGGCCCGCTGGAAACACCATATATTTT. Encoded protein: CASSSTRGPAGNTIYF.

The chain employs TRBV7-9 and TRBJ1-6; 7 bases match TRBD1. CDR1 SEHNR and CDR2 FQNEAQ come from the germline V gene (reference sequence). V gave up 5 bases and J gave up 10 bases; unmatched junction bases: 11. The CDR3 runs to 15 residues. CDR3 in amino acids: CASSPGGGGSSPLHF. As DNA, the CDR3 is TGTGCCAGCAGCCCTGGAGGAGGGGGCTCATCACCCCTCCACTTT.

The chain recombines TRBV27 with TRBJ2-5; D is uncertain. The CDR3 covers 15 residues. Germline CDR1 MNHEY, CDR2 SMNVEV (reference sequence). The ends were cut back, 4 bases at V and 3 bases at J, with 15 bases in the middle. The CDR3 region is CASSYWASQKETQYF. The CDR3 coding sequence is TGTGCCAGCAGTTATTGGGCGTCTCAAAAAGAGACCCAGTACTTC.

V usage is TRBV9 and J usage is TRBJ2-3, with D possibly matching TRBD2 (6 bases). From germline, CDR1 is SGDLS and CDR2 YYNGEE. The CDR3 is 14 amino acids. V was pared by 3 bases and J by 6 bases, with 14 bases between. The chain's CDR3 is CASSAWGTGDTQYF. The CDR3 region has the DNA TGTGCCAGCAGCGCGTGGGGGACTGGGGATACGCAGTATTTT.

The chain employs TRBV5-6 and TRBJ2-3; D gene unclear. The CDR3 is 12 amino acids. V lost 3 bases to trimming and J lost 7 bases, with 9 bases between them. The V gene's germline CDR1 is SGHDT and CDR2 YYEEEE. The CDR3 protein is CASSSLVNTQYF. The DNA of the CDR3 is TGTGCCAGCAGCTCCCTTGTGAATACGCAGTATTTT.

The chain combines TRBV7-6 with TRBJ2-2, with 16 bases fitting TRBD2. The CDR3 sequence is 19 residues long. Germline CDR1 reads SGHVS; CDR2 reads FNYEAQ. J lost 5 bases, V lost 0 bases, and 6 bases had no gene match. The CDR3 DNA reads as TGTGCCAGCAGCTTAGCACCGGGACTAGCGGGGGGGCGTACCGGGGAGCTGTTTTTT. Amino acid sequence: CASSLAPGLAGGRTGELFF.

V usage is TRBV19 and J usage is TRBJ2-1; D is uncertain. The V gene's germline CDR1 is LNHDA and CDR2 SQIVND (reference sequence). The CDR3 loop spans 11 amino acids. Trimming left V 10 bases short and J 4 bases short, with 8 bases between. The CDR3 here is CATKEYNEQFF. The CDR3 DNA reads TGTGCCACCAAGGAGTACAATGAGCAGTTCTTC.

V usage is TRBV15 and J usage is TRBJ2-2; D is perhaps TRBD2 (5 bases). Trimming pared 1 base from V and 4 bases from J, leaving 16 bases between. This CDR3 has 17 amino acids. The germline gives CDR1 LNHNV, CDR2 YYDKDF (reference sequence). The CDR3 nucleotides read TGTGCCACCAGCAGAGTTTCGGGATCTTCGGGCACCGGGGAGCTGTTTTTT. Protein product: CATSRVSGSSGTGELFF. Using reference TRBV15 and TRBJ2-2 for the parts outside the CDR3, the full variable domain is DAMVIQNPRYQVTQFGKPVTLSCSQTLNHNVMYWYQQKSSQAPKLLFHYYDKDFNNEADTPDNFQSRRPNTSFCFLDIRSPGLGDTAMYLCATSRVSGSSGTGELFFGEGSRLTVL.

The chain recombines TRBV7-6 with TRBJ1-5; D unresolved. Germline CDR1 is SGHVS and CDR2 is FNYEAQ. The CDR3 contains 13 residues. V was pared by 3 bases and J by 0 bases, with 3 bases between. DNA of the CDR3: TGTGCCAGCAGCTTCGGTAGCAATCAGCCCCAGCATTTT. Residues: CASSFGSNQPQHF. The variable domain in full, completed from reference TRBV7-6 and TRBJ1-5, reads GAGVSQSPRYKVTKRGQDVALRCDPISGHVSLYWYRQALGQGPEFLTYFNYEAQQDKSGLPNDRFSAERPEGSISTLTIQRTEQRDSAMYRCASSFGSNQPQHFGDGTRLSIL.

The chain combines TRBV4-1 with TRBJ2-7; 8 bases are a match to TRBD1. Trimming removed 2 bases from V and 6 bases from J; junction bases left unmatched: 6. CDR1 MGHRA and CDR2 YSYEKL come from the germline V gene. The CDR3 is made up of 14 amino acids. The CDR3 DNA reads TGCGCCAGCAGCCAACAGGGGGCAATTGGCGAGCAGTACTTC. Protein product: CASSQQGAIGEQYF.

CDR3 bases: TGTGCCAGCAGCCGAGGACAGGGGAACACCGGGGAGCTGTTTTTT. As protein: CASSRGQGNTGELFF. The J gene is TRBJ2-2, the V gene TRBV7-6; 8 nucleotides line up with TRBD1. CDR3 length: 15 residues. In germline, CDR1 is SGHVS, CDR2 FNYEAQ. J was trimmed by 1 base and V by 5 bases; bases with no gene match: 3.

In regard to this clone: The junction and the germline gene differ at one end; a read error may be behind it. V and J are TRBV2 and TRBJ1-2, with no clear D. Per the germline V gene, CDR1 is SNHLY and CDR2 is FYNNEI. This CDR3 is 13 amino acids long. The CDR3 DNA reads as TGTGCCAGCAATGAACACGGACTTACAGGCTACACCTTC. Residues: CASNEHGLTGYTF.

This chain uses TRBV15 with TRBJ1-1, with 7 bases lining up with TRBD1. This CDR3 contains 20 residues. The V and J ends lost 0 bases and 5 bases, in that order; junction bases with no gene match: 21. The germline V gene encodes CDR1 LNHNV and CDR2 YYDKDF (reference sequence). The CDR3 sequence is CATSRDREGATSHSGTEAFF. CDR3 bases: TGTGCCACCAGCAGAGATCGGGAGGGGGCGACGTCCCATTCGGGGACTGAAGCTTTCTTT.

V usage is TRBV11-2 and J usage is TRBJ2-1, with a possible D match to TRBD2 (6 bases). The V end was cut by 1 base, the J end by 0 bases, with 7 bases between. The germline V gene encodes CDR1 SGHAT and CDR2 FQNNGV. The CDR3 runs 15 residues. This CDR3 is CASSLGGNSYNEQFF. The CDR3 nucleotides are TGTGCCAGCAGCTTAGGCGGGAACTCCTACAATGAGCAGTTCTTC.

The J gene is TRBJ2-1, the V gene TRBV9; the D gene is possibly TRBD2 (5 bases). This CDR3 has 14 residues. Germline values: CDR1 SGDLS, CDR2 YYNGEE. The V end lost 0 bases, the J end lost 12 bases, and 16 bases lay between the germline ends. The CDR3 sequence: CASSVEPLGVWQFF. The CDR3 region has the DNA TGTGCCAGCAGCGTAGAGCCCCTCGGGGTTTGGCAGTTCTTC. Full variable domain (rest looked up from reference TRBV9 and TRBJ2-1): DSGVTQTPKHLITATGQRVTLRCSPRSGDLSVYWYQQSLDQGLQFLIQYYNGEERAKGNILERFSAQQFPDLHSELNLSSLELGDSALYFCASSVEPLGVWQFFGPGTRLTVL.

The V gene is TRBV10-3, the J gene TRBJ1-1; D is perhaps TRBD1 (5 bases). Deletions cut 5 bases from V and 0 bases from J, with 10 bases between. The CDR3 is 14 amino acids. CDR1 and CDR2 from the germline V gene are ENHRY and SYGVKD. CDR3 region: CAISLGGMNTEAFF. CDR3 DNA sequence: TGTGCCATCAGTCTTGGGGGTATGAACACTGAAGCTTTCTTT.

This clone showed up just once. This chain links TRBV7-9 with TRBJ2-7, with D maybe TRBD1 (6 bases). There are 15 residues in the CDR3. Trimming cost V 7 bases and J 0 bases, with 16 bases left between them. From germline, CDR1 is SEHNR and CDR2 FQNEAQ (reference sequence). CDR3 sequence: CASIEQGSSSYEQYF. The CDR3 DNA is TGTGCCAGCATCGAACAGGGATCTAGCTCCTACGAGCAGTACTTC.

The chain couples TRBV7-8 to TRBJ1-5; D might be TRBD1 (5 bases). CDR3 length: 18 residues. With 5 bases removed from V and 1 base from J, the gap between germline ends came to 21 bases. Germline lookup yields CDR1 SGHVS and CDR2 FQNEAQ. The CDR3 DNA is TGTGCCAGCAGCCTCATACCACCGGGGCCGTACAGCAATCAGCCCCAGCATTTT. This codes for CASSLIPPGPYSNQPQHF.

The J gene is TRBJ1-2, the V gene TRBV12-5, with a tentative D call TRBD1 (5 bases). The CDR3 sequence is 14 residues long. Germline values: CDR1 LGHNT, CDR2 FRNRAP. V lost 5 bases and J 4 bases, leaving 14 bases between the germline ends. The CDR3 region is CASGPLGTIYGYTF. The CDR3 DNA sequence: TGTGCTAGTGGTCCTCTCGGGACGATCTATGGCTACACCTTC.

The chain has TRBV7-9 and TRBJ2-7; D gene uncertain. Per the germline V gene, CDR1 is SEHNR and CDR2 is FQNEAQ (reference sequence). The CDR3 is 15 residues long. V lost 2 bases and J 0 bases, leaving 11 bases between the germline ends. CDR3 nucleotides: TGTGCCAGCAGCTTACGGGCAGAAACCTCCTACGAGCAGTACTTC. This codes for CASSLRAETSYEQYF.

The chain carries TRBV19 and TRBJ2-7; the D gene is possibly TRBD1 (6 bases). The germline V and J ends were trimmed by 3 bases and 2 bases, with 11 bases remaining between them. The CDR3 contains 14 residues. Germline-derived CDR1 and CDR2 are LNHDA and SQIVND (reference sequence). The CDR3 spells CASSMGAGPYEQYF. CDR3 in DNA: TGTGCCAGTAGTATGGGGGCCGGGCCCTACGAGCAGTACTTC.

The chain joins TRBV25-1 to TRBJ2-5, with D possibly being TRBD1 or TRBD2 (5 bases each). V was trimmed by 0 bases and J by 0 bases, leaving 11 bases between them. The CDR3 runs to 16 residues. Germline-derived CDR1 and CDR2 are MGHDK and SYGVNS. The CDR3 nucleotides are TGTGCCAGCAGTGAATACGGGACCACCAACCAAGAGACCCAGTACTTC. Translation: CASSEYGTTNQETQYF.

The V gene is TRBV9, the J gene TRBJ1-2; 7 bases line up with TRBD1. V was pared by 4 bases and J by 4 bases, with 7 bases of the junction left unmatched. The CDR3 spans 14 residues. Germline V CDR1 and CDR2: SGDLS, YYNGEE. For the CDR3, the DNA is TGTGCCAGCAGCCCCTGGGGACAGTCCTATGGCTACACCTTC. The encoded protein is CASSPWGQSYGYTF.

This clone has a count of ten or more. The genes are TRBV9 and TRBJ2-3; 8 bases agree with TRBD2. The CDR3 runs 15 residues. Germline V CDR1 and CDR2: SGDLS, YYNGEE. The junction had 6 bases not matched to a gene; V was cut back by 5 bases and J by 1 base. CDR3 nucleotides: TGTGCCAGCAGTTTTGGAGCGGGAGGCACAGATACGCAGTATTTT. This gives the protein CASSFGAGGTDTQYF.

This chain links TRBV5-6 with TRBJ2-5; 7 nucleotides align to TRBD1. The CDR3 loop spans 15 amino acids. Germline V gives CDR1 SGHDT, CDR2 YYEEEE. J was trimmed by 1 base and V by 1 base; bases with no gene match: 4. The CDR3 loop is CASSLTGAFQETQYF. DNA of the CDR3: TGTGCCAGCAGCTTGACAGGGGCTTTCCAAGAGACCCAGTACTTC.

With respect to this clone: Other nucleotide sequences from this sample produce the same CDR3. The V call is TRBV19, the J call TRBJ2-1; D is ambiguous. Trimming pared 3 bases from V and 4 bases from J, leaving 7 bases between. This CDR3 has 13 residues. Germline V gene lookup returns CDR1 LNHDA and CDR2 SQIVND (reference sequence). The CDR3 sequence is CASSIDGYNEQFF. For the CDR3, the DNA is TGTGCCAGTAGTATCGACGGTTACAATGAGCAGTTCTTC.